The 13 T cell receptor beta chains reported below all come from one sample, sequenced in a study of beta chain features in type 1 diabetes. Study-level findings and limits: In every one of the four CD4+ subsets, TCRB CDR3s were moderately but significantly shorter in Type 1 diabetes patients.

The antigens for these receptors are not known. Investigators reverse transcribed all isolated RNA, so they sequenced expressed TCRB transcripts. Clones were sequenced by immunoSEQ multiplex PCR, and TCRdb holds only the in-frame ones, with some missing. The data show around 130,000 clones, 16% seen once. Sequencing was performed on central memory CD4+ T cells from blood. These receptors all stem from a man aged 25 to 40 with type 1 diabetes.

The rearrangement links TRBV30 to TRBJ1-2, with D unresolved. Deletions cut 2 bases from V and 7 bases from J, with 11 bases between. The CDR3 has 12 residues. Per the germline V gene, CDR1 is GTSNPN and CDR2 is SVGIG (reference sequence). The CDR3: CAWSTPHPGYTF. CDR3 in DNA: TGTGCCTGGAGTACGCCCCACCCTGGCTACACCTTC.

This clone was observed at least ten times. This chain connects TRBV29-1 to TRBJ2-7; tentatively, D is TRBD1 (6 bases). Germline V gene data show CDR1 as SQVTM and CDR2 as ANQGSEA. The V gene lost 6 bases and the J gene lost 3 bases, with 12 bases spanning the gap. The length of the CDR3 is 12 residues. The CDR3 protein is CSVLLQGYEQYF. The CDR3 coding sequence is TGCAGCGTCTTACTACAGGGCTACGAGCAGTACTTC.

This chain links TRBV7-9 with TRBJ1-3; D is unclear. V was clipped by 2 bases and J by 0 bases, with 5 bases between them. The germline CDR1 and CDR2 sequences are SEHNR and FQNEAQ (reference sequence). The CDR3 has 14 amino acids. The CDR3 reads CASSLLTSGNTIYF. DNA of the CDR3: TGTGCCAGCAGCTTACTTACCTCTGGAAACACCATATATTTT.

Comments on this clone: This may come from a read error, since a much larger clone is one base off. The chain joins TRBV28 to TRBJ2-6; D unresolved. Germline CDR1 and CDR2: MDHEN and SYDVKM. Trimming stripped 6 bases from V and 2 bases from J, with 8 bases between. This CDR3 is 14 amino acids long. Here the CDR3 DNA reads TGTGCCAGCAGAACGAGCGCTGGGGCCAACGTCCTGACTTTC. Protein sequence: CASRTSAGANVLTF.

The chain carries TRBV13 and TRBJ2-4; 7 positions agree with TRBD1. The J segment lost 7 bases and the V segment lost 0 bases, leaving 9 bases of the junction unmatched. CDR1 and CDR2 from the germline V gene are PRHDT and FYEKMQ (reference sequence). The CDR3 is 16 residues long. This chain's CDR3 is CASSLGSAGGHNIQYF. The DNA for the CDR3 is TGTGCCAGCAGCTTAGGGTCTGCAGGGGGACACAACATTCAGTACTTC.

V is TRBV18 and J is TRBJ2-6; the D is unclear. Germline V gene lookup returns CDR1 KGHSH and CDR2 LQKENI. The CDR3 spans 15 residues. Between the trimmed V and J ends, which lost 2 bases and 3 bases, there was a span of 8 bases. CDR3 region: CASSPNFDGANVLTF. The CDR3 DNA reads TGTGCCAGCTCACCAAACTTTGATGGGGCCAACGTCCTGACTTTC.

This clone was seen a few times. The chain is built from TRBV28 and TRBJ1-2, with no clear D. The V end lost 6 bases, the J end lost 4 bases, and 12 bases lay between the germline ends. The CDR3 has 13 amino acids. Per germline, CDR1 MDHEN and CDR2 SYDVKM. CDR3 sequence reads: CASSRQSRYGYTF. CDR3 sequence (DNA): TGTGCCAGCAGCCGTCAGAGCCGCTATGGCTACACCTTC.

This chain uses TRBV25-1 with TRBJ2-7; no clear D. V dropped 3 bases and J dropped 0 bases, with 9 bases sitting between them. CDR3 length: 14 residues. Germline loops: CDR1 MGHDK, CDR2 SYGVNS. The CDR3 DNA reads as TGTGCCAGCAGTGACTCTCTCGACTCCTACGAGCAGTACTTC. This encodes CASSDSLDSYEQYF.

Turning to this clone: This same CDR3 is encoded by further DNA sequences in the sample. The rearrangement uses TRBV14 and TRBJ1-5, with no clear D. This CDR3 has 13 amino acids. Per germline, CDR1 SGHDN and CDR2 FVKESK. Trimming took 0 bases from V and 7 from J, leaving 7 bases between them. CDR3 sequence (DNA): TGTGCCAGCAGCCAAGATCTGGGACAGCCCCAGCATTTT. This codes for CASSQDLGQPQHF.

The CDR3 reads CASSATQVGWGEQYF. The CDR3 nucleotides read TGTGCCAGCAGCGCTACACAGGTGGGGTGGGGAGAGCAGTACTTC. The V gene is TRBV11-2, the J gene TRBJ2-7, with TRBD1 as a possible D gene (5 bases). From germline, CDR1 is SGHAT and CDR2 FQNNGV. V lost 5 bases and J 7 bases, leaving 21 bases between the germline ends. The CDR3 sequence is 15 residues long.

This clone occurred a few times. This chain joins TRBV18 and TRBJ2-3; no firm D call. The CDR3 is made up of 16 amino acids. CDR1 is KGHSH, CDR2 LQKENI, per germline. Trimming shortened V by 1 base and J by 0 bases, and 11 bases separated the two germline ends. The CDR3: CASSPQGGSSTDTQYF. In DNA, the CDR3 is TGTGCCAGCTCACCACAAGGCGGTTCTAGCACAGATACGCAGTATTTT.

There are a few counts of this clone. This chain links TRBV5-5 with TRBJ2-1; 11 bases fit TRBD1. The CDR3 loop spans 15 amino acids. Germline V gives CDR1 SGHKS, CDR2 YYEKEE (reference sequence). V lost 6 bases to trimming and J lost 9 bases; unmatched junction nucleotides: 11. The DNA for the CDR3 is TGTGCCAGCACCCCTAGGGACAGGGGGGAGGGTGAGCAGTTCTTC. It is translated as CASTPRDRGEGEQFF.

The sample holds a few counts of this clone. V and J are TRBV19 and TRBJ2-3; D remains ambiguous. The CDR3 has 11 amino acids. Trimming left V 9 bases short and J 5 bases short, with 9 bases between. Germline CDR1 and CDR2: LNHDA and SQIVND (reference sequence). This CDR3 is CASRRGDTQYF. The CDR3 nucleotides are TGTGCCAGCCGGCGTGGAGATACGCAGTATTTT.